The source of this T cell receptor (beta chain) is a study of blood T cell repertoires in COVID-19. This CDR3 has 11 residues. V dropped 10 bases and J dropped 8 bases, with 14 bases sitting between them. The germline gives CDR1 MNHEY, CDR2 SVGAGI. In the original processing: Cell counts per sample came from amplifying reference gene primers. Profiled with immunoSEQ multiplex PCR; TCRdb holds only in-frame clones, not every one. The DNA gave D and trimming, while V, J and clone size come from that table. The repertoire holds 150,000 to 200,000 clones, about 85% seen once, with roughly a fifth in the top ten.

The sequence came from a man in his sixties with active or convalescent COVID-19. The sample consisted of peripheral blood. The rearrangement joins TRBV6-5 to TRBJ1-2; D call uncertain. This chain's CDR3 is CATTNARGYTF. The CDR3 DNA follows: TGTGCCACCACCAACGCACGGGGCTACACCTTC.